This TCR beta chain was identified during a study of cytomegalovirus exposure and HLA in healthy donors. About the study: An earlier analysis found some 100 million unique TCR beta sequences from around 180 million T cells.

Study-wide results and limits: Reportedly, TCR beta sequences accurately predicted HLA-A and HLA-B alleles in most subjects. Later analysis revealed greater clonal expansion in HLA-associated TCR beta chains than in equally common others. The authors judged a highly shared variant cluster likely a sequencing artifact.

The CDR3 has 13 residues. Germline values: CDR1 MNHEY, CDR2 SVGAGI. Germline trimming cut 5 bases from V and 5 bases from J; bases unmatched to any gene: 4. The PCR employed 60 Vbeta primers together with 13 Jbeta primers. This table comes from immunoSEQ multiplex PCR, and its TCRdb copy is limited to in-frame clones, with some not included. The data show some 48,000 clones, 80% seen once. Notes on this clone: What it recognizes is unknown.

This TCR was sampled from a young man in good health and CMV-seropositive. The sequenced sample consisted of PBMCs. The chain has TRBV6-5 and TRBJ2-5, with TRBD1 matching 8 bases. Here the CDR3 reads CASSPRGPETQYF. The CDR3, as DNA: TGTGCCAGCAGTCCCAGGGGGCCGGAGACCCAGTACTTC.